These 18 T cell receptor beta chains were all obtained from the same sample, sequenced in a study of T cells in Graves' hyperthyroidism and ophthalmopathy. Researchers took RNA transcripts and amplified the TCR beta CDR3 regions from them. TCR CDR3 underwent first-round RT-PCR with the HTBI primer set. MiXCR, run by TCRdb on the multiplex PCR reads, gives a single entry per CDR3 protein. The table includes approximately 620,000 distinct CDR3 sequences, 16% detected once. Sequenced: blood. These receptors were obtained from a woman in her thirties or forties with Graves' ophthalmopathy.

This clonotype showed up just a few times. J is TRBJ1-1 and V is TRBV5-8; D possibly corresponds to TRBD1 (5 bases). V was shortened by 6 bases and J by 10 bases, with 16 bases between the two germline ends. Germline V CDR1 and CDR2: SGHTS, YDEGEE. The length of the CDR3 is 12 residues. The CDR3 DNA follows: TGTGCCAGCACCTGGGGCCAGGGTAGAGCTTTCTTT. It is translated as CASTWGQGRAFF.

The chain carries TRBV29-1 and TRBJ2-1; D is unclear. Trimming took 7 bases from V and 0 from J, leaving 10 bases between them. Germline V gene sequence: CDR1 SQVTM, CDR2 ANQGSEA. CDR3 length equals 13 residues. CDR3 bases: TGCAGCGCCGGAAAAAACTCCTACAATGAGCAGTTCTTC. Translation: CSAGKNSYNEQFF.

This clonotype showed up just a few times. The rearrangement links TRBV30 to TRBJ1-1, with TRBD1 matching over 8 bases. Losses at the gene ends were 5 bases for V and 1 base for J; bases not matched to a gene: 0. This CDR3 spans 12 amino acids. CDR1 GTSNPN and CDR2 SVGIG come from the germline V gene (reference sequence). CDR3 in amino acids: CAWDRGNTEAFF. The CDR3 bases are TGTGCCTGGGACAGGGGGAACACTGAAGCTTTCTTT.

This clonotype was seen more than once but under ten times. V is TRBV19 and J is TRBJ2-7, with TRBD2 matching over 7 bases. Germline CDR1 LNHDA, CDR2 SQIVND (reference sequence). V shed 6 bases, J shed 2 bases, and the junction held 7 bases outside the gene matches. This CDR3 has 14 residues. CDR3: CASSPAGRAYEQYF. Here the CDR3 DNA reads TGTGCCAGTAGCCCAGCGGGACGAGCCTACGAGCAGTACTTC.

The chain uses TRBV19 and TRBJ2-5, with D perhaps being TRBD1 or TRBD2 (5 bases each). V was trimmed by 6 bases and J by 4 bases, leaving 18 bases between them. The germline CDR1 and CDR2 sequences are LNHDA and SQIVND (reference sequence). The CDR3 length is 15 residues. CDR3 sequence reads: CASSPLGHEGETQYF. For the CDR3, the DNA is TGTGCCAGTAGCCCTCTCGGACACGAGGGAGAGACCCAGTACTTC.

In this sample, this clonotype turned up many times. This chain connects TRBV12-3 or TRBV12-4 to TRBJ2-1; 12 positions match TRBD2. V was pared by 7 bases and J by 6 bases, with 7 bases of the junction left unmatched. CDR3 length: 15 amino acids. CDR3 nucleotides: TGTGCCAGCACGACTAGCGGGAGAAATGGCAATGAGCAGTTCTTC. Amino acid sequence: CASTTSGRNGNEQFF.

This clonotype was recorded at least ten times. The CDR3 loop reads CASSILPTGARRETQYF. The CDR3 nucleotides are TGTGCCAGCAGTATCCTCCCGACAGGGGCGCGGAGAGAGACCCAGTACTTC. V is TRBV12-3 or TRBV12-4 and J is TRBJ2-5; 8 bases are a match to TRBD1. V shed 5 bases and J 4 bases; nucleotides not matched to a gene: 15. This CDR3 comprises 17 residues.

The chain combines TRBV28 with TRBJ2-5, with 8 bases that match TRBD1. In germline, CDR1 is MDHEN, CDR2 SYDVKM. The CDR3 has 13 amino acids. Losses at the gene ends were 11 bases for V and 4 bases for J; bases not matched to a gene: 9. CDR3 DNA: TGTGCCGGGCAGTCAGGGGGCGGAGAGACCCAGTACTTC. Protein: CAGQSGGGETQYF.

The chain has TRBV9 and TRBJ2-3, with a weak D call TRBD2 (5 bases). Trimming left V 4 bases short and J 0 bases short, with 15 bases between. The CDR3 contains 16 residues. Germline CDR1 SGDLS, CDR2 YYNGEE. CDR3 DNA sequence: TGTGCCAGCAGCCCCCTAGGCGGGCGAAGCACAGATACGCAGTATTTT. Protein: CASSPLGGRSTDTQYF.

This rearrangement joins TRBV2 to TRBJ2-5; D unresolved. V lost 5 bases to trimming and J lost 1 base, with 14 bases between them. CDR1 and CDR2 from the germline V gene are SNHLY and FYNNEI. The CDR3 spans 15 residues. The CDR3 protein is CASSPQRHSQETQYF. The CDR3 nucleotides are TGTGCCAGCAGTCCCCAGAGGCACTCCCAAGAGACCCAGTACTTC.

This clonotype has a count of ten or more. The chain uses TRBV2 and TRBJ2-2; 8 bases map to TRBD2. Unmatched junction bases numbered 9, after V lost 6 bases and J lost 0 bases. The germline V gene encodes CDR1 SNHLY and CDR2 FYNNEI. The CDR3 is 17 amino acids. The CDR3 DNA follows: TGTGCCAGCAGCGAACGGACGGGGGGGCCGAACACCGGGGAGCTGTTTTTT. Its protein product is CASSERTGGPNTGELFF.

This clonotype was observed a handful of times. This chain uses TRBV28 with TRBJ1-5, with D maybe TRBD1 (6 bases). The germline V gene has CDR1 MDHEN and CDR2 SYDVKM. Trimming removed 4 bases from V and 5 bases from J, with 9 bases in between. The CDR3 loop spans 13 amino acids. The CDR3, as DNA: TGTGCCAGCAGTTCGGACAGCTATCAGCCCCAGCATTTT. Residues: CASSSDSYQPQHF.

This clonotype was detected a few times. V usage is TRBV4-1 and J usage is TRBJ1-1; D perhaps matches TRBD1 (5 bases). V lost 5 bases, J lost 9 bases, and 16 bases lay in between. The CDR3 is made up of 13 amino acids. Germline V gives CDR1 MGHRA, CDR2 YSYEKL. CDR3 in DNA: TGCGCCAGCAGCGAGACAGTGGCTGTAAAAGCTTTCTTT. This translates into CASSETVAVKAFF.

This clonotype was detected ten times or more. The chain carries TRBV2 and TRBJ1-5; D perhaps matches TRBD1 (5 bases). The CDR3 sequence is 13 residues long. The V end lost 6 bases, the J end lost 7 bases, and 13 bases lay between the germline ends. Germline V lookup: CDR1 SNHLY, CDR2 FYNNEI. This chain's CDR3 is CASRAQGDQPQHF. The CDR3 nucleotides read TGTGCCAGCAGGGCTCAGGGAGACCAGCCCCAGCATTTT.

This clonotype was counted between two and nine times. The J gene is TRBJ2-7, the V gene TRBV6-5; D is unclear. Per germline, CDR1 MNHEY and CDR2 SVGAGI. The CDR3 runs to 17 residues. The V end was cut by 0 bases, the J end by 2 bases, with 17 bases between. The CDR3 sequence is CASSYSSTGPVPYEQYF. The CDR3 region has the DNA TGTGCCAGCAGTTACTCGAGTACGGGCCCAGTCCCCTACGAGCAGTACTTC.

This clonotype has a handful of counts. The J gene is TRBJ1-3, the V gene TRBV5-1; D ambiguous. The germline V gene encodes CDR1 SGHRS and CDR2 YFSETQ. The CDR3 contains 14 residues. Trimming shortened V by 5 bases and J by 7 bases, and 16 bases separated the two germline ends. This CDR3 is CASRQQPSGNTIYF. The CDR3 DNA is TGCGCCAGCAGACAACAGCCTTCCGGCAACACCATATATTTT.

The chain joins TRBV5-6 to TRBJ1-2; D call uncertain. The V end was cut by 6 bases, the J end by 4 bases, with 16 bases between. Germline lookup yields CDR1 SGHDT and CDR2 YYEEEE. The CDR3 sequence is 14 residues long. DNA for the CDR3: TGTGCCAGCACTATAAAAGGGTACGCCTATGGCTACACCTTC. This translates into CASTIKGYAYGYTF.

CDR3 region: CASSYSGQYGYTF. The DNA of the CDR3 is TGTGCCAGCAGTTACTCGGGACAGTACGGCTACACCTTC. This chain links TRBV6-5 with TRBJ1-2; 7 bases map to TRBD1. CDR1 and CDR2 (germline): MNHEY, SVGAGI. The V segment lost 0 bases and the J segment 8 bases; nucleotides outside the gene matches: 3. This CDR3 contains 13 residues.